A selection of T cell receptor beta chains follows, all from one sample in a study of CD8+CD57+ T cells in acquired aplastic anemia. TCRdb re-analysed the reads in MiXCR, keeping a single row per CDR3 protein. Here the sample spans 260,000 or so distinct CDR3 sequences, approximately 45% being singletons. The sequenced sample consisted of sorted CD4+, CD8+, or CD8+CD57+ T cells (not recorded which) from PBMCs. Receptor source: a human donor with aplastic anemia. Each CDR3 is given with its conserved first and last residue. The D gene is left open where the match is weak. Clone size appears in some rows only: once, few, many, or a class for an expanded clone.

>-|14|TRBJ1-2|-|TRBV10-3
CAISDSATRYGYTF
TGTGCCATCAGTGATTCAGCCACTAGGTATGGCTACACCTTC
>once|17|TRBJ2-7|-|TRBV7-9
CASSLAHNEGQRGQQYF
TGTGCCAGCAGCTTAGCTCATAATGAGGGACAGCGGGGACAGCAGTACTTC
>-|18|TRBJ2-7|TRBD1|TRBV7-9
CASSPDDDRGYSSYEQYF
TGTGCCAGCAGCCCTGATGACGACAGGGGTTATAGCTCCTACGAGCAGTACTTC
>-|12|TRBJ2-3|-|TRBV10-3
CAISGGGDTQYF
TGTGCCATCAGCGGGGGCGGAGATACGCAGTATTTT
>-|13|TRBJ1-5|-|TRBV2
CASENGGNQPQHF
TGTGCCAGTGAAAATGGGGGCAATCAGCCCCAGCATTTT
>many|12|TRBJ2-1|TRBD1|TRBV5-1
CASSLGTGEQFF
TGCGCCAGCAGCTTGGGGACAGGTGAGCAGTTCTTC
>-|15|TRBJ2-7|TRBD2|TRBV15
CATSLLAGGLYEQYF
TGTGCCACCAGCCTCCTAGCGGGGGGGCTCTACGAGCAGTACTTC
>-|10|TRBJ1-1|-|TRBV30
CAWIEGEAFF
TGTGCCTGGATAGAGGGTGAAGCTTTCTTT
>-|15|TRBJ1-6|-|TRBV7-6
CASSLSGTNNSPLHF
TGTGCCAGCAGCTTATCGGGGACTAATAATTCACCCCTCCACTTT
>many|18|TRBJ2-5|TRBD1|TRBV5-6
CASSLNGRQGARQETQYF
TGTGCCAGCAGCTTGAATGGCCGGCAGGGGGCGCGTCAAGAGACCCAGTACTTC
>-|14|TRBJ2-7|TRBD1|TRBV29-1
CSVGNRGISYEQYF
TGCAGCGTTGGTAACAGGGGCATCTCCTACGAGCAGTACTTC
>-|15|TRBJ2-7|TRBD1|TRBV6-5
CASSRSGTGAYEQYF
TGTGCCAGCAGCCGGTCCGGGACAGGGGCTTACGAGCAGTACTTC
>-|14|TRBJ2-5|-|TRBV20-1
CSVVRNGILETQYF
TGCAGCGTCGTGAGGAATGGTATACTGGAGACCCAGTACTTC
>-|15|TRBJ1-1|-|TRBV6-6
CASSLAGTVTTEAFF
TGTGCCAGCAGCTTAGCGGGGACTGTGACCACTGAAGCTTTCTTT